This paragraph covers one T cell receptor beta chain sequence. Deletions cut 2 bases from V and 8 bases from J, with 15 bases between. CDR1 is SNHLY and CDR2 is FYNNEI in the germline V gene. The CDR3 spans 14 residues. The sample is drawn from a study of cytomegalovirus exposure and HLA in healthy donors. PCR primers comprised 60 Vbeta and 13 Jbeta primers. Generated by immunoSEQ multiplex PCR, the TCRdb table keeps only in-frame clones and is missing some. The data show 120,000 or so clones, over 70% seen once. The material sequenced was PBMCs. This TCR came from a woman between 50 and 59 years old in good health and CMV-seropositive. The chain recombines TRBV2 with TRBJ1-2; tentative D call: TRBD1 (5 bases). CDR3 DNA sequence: TGTGCCAGCAGTGAAACGGGGGGGAGGGACGGCTACACCTTC. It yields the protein CASSETGGRDGYTF. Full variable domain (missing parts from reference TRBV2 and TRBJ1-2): EPEVTQTPSHQVTQMGQEVILRCVPISNHLYFYWYRQILGQKVEFLVSFYNNEISEKSEIFDDQFSVERPDGSNFTLKIRSTKLEDSAMYFCASSETGGRDGYTFGSGTRLTVV.